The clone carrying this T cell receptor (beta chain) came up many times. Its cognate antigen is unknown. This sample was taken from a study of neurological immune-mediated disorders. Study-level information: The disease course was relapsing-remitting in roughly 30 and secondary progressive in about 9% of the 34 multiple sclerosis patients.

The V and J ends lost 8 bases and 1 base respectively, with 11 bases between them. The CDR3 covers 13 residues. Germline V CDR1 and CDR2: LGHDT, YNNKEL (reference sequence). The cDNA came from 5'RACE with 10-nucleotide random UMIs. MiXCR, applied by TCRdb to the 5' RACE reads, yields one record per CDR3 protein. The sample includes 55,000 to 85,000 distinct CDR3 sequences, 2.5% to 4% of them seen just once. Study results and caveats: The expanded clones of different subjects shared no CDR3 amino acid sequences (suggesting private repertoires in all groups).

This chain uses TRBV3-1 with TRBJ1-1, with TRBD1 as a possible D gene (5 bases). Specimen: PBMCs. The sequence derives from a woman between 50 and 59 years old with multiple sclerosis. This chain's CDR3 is CASAMGQNTEAFF. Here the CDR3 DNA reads TGTGCCAGCGCTATGGGGCAGAACACTGAAGCTTTCTTT.